This T cell receptor (beta chain) was sequenced for a study of shared clonotypes between healthy human individuals. Germline CDR1 reads MDHEN; CDR2 reads SYDVKM. Trimming at V came to 7 bases and at J to 0 bases, leaving 3 bases not matched to a gene. There are 14 residues in the CDR3. Findings of the study overall: Blood alone was sampled, and tissue repertoires likely differ.

Some clones are missing from TCRdb's copy, which holds only in-frame ones; the method was immunoSEQ multiplex PCR. The table shows a few hundred thousand clones, with 60% to 70% occurring only once. This clone was observed a few times. The antigen is unknown. Sequences were obtained from memory CD4+ T cells sorted from blood. Described subset: CD45RA-negative fraction. The TCR originated in a man aged 30 to 45 in good health. This rearrangement joins TRBV28 to TRBJ2-1; 7 bases are shared with TRBD2. CDR3 region: CASKRDNSYNEQFF. The CDR3 DNA is TGTGCCAGCAAGCGGGATAACTCCTACAATGAGCAGTTCTTC.